What follows are 11 T cell receptor beta chains derived from one specimen sequenced in a study of identical twins. TCRdb used MiXCR to reprocess the 5' RACE reads, holding one entry per CDR3 protein. The sample records around 370,000 distinct CDR3 sequences, 9% to 10% being singletons. Source material: naive T cells sorted from blood. All receptors come from a woman aged 45-65 years in good health.

The chain couples TRBV27 to TRBJ2-3; TRBD2 matches at 8 bases. Germline values: CDR1 MNHEY, CDR2 SMNVEV (reference sequence). V lost 6 bases, J lost 2 bases, and 7 bases stayed unmatched. The length of the CDR3 is 15 residues. The CDR3 is CASSLPGLDTDTQYF. Written as DNA, the CDR3 is TGTGCCAGCAGCCTACCGGGACTAGACACAGATACGCAGTATTTT.

This clonotype was picked up a small number of times. The chain recombines TRBV20-1 with TRBJ2-7; 8 nucleotides agree with TRBD2. This CDR3 is built from 14 residues. Germline values: CDR1 DFQATT, CDR2 SNEGSKA (reference sequence). The J segment lost 2 bases and the V segment lost 1 base, leaving 4 bases of the junction unmatched. The chain's CDR3 is CSARAGGVPYEQYF. For the CDR3, the DNA is TGCAGTGCTAGAGCGGGAGGGGTACCCTACGAGCAGTACTTC.

This clonotype was found many times. The rearrangement joins TRBV10-3 to TRBJ2-1, with D possibly TRBD2 on 5 matching bases. Germline CDR1 reads ENHRY; CDR2 reads SYGVKD. This CDR3 region has 13 residues. The V end was cut by 7 bases, the J end by 6 bases, with 13 bases between. The CDR3 here is CAITPTAGNEQFF. CDR3 bases: TGTGCCATCACCCCGACGGCGGGCAATGAGCAGTTCTTC.

This rearrangement joins TRBV3-1 to TRBJ2-7; D is perhaps TRBD1 (6 bases). The CDR3 runs to 15 residues. Germline CDR1 and CDR2: LGHDT and YNNKEL (reference sequence). Trimming cost V 1 base and J 3 bases, with 13 bases left between them. This chain's CDR3 is CASSQGAGVFYEQYF. In DNA form, the CDR3 reads TGTGCCAGCAGCCAAGGGGCAGGGGTCTTCTACGAGCAGTACTTC.

The genes are TRBV20-1 and TRBJ1-3, with TRBD1 as a possible D gene (6 bases). Per the germline V gene, CDR1 is DFQATT and CDR2 is SNEGSKA (reference sequence). The CDR3 runs to 16 residues. The V and J ends lost 1 base and 2 bases respectively, with 15 bases between them. The CDR3 region is CSARGPGQITGNTIYF. DNA of the CDR3: TGCAGTGCTAGAGGACCGGGACAAATAACTGGAAACACCATATATTTT.

The chain links TRBV7-6 to TRBJ1-5; tentative D call: TRBD1 (5 bases). Germline V CDR1 and CDR2: SGHVS, FNYEAQ. CDR3 length equals 13 residues. V shed 5 bases and J shed 7 bases, with 12 bases lying between them. CDR3 residues: CASSRQQSQPQHF. The CDR3 DNA is TGTGCCAGCAGCCGACAGCAGAGCCAGCCCCAGCATTTT. Based on the CDR3 plus reference TRBV7-6 and TRBJ1-5, the full variable domain is GAGVSQSPRYKVTKRGQDVALRCDPISGHVSLYWYRQALGQGPEFLTYFNYEAQQDKSGLPNDRFSAERPEGSISTLTIQRTEQRDSAMYRCASSRQQSQPQHFGDGTRLSIL.

A single count supports this clonotype. This clone may be a read error of a much larger clone one base away. As the CDR3 is not closed by the conserved phenylalanine or tryptophan, this likely results from a read error. V and J are TRBV12-3 or TRBV12-4 and TRBJ2-3; D might be TRBD1 (5 bases). The CDR3 contains 16 residues. Trimming stripped 1 base from V and 1 base from J, with 12 bases between. The CDR3 nucleotides read TGTGCCAGCAGTTTAGGGGCAGGGCTTCGCACAGATACGCAGTATTCT. Translating gives CASSLGAGLRTDTQYS.

V is TRBV9 and J is TRBJ2-3; D remains ambiguous. Germline CDR1 reads SGDLS; CDR2 reads YYNGEE. V was shortened by 0 bases and J by 1 base, with 12 bases between the two germline ends. The CDR3 extends over 16 amino acids. CDR3 protein: CASSVDLASRTDTQYF. The CDR3 DNA is TGTGCCAGCAGCGTAGATCTTGCCTCCCGCACAGATACGCAGTATTTT.

Only a few counts were recorded for this clonotype. The chain links TRBV4-2 to TRBJ1-4; possibly TRBD1 for D (6 bases). Trimming cost V 5 bases and J 1 base, with 11 bases left between them. The CDR3 has 15 residues. Germline CDR1 reads LGHNA; CDR2 reads YNFKEQ. CDR3 sequence (DNA): TGTGCCAGCAGCATGACAGGCCTAACTAATGAAAAACTGTTTTTT. Its protein product is CASSMTGLTNEKLFF.

This clonotype occurred a few times. The gene calls are TRBV27 and TRBJ2-2, with D unclear. This CDR3 has 13 residues. Trimming stripped 4 bases from V and 6 bases from J, with 9 bases between. Germline loops: CDR1 MNHEY, CDR2 SMNVEV (reference sequence). DNA for the CDR3: TGTGCCAGCAGTTCTGTATCTGCCGGGGAGCTGTTTTTT. Its protein is CASSSVSAGELFF.

The J gene is TRBJ2-5, the V gene TRBV4-1; tentatively, D is TRBD1 (7 bases). The germline V gene has CDR1 MGHRA and CDR2 YSYEKL. The CDR3 extends over 14 amino acids. Trimming removed 1 base at V and 4 bases at J, with 10 bases between. The CDR3 DNA reads TGCGCCAGCAGCCAAGTGGAGGGGGCAGAGACCCAGTACTTC. Its protein is CASSQVEGAETQYF.